The clone carrying this T cell receptor beta chain was seen a single time. This sample is drawn from a study of Ad26.COV2.S vaccination and SARS-CoV-2 variants. This sample's treatment: about 20 received Ad26.COV2.S at low or high dose, single or two shots; about 5 received placebo; per-sample allocation not given. After the first vaccine or placebo injection, samples were drawn on day 63. The CDR3 length is 17 residues. Germline values: CDR1 MDHEN, CDR2 SYDVKM. V was pared by 5 bases and J by 6 bases, with 18 bases of the junction left unmatched. The data were produced by immunoSEQ multiplex PCR, yet TCRdb's version contains in-frame clones alone and is incomplete. The sample shows just over 350,000 clones, about 88% of them seen only once.

The chain carries TRBV28 and TRBJ2-7, with 8 bases fitting TRBD1. The starting material was peripheral blood, obtained in a trial of Ad26.COV2.S vaccine versus placebo. The TCR was taken from a person between 18 and 60 years old who received the Ad26.COV2.S COVID-19 vaccine or a placebo. CDR3 protein: CASSLLYPGGFPSEQYF. CDR3 coding DNA: TGTGCCAGCAGTCTCCTTTACCCAGGGGGCTTTCCCTCCGAGCAGTACTTC.